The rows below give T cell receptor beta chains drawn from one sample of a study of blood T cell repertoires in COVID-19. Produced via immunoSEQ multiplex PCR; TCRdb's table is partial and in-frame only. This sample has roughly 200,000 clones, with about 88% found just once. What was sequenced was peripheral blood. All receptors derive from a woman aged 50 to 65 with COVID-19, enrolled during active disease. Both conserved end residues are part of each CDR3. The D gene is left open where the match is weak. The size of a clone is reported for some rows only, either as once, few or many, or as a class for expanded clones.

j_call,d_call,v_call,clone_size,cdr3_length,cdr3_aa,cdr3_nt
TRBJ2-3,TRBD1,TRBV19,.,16,CASSIKQGKSTDTQYF,TGTGCCAGTAGTATAAAACAGGGGAAGAGCACAGATACGCAGTATTTT
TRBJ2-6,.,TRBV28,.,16,CASNLATVSGANVLTF,TGTGCCAGCAACCTCGCCACAGTTTCTGGGGCCAACGTCCTGACTTTC
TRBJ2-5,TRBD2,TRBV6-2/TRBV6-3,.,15,CASSYKLAGIETQYF,TGTGCCAGCAGTTACAAGCTAGCGGGGATAGAGACCCAGTACTTC
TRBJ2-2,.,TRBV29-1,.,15,CSVGARGFSTGELFF,TGCAGCGTTGGCGCACGCGGGTTTAGCACCGGGGAGCTGTTTTTT
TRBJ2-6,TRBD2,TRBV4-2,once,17,CASSQTRAGTGANVLTF,TGTGCCAGCAGCCAAACTAGAGCGGGGACTGGGGCCAACGTCCTGACTTTC
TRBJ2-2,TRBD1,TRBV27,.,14,CASSRQGSTGELFF,TGTGCCAGCAGCCGACAGGGAAGCACCGGGGAGCTGTTTTTT
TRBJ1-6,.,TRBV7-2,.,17,CASSSSLKQGLNSPLHF,TGTGCCAGCAGTTCGTCGCTAAAACAGGGCCTGAATTCACCCCTCCACTTT
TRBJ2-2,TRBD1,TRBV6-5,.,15,CASSYGDRVAGELFF,TGTGCCAGCAGTTACGGGGACAGGGTGGCCGGGGAGCTGTTTTTT
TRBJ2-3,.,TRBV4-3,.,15,CASSQGGLGTDTQYF,TGCGCCAGCAGCCAAGGGGGCTTGGGCACAGATACGCAGTATTTT
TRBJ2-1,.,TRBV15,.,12,CATSRVRGEQFF,TGTGCCACCAGCAGAGTCAGGGGCGAGCAGTTCTTC
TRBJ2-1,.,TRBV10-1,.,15,CASSESREVGGEQFF,TGCGCCAGCAGTGAGTCGAGGGAGGTTGGCGGTGAGCAGTTCTTC
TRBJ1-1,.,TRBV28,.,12,CASSFQNTEAFF,TGTGCCAGCAGTTTCCAGAACACTGAAGCTTTCTTT
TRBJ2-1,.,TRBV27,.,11,CASRDADEQFF,TGTGCCAGCCGCGACGCGGATGAGCAGTTCTTC
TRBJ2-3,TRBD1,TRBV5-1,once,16,CASSPGQGRRGDTQYF,TGCGCCAGCAGTCCTGGACAGGGTAGAAGAGGAGATACGCAGTATTTT
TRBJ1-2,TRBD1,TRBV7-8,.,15,CASSLVAGGRYGYTF,TGTGCCAGCAGCTTAGTGGCAGGGGGAAGGTATGGCTACACCTTC
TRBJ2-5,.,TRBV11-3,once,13,CASSLEGRETQYF,TGTGCCAGCAGCTTAGAAGGGAGAGAGACCCAGTACTTC
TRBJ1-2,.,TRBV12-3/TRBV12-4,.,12,CASSLRGGGYTF,TGTGCCAGCAGTTTGAGGGGAGGAGGCTACACCTTC
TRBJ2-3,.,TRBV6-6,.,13,CASSTSRGNTQYF,TGTGCCAGCAGTACCTCCCGGGGAAACACGCAGTATTTT
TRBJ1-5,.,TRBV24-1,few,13,CATSERGSQPQHF,TGTGCCACCAGTGAAAGGGGGAGTCAGCCCCAGCATTTT
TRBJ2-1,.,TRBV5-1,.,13,CASSKSSYNEQFF,TGCGCCAGCAGCAAGAGCTCCTACAATGAGCAGTTCTTC
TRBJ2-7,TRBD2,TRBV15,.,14,CASSRERGGYEQYF,TGTGCCTCCTCCAGGGAGCGGGGGGGCTACGAGCAGTACTTC
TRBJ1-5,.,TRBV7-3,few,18,CASSLMPVSPIGNQPQHF,TGTGCCAGCAGCTTAATGCCAGTATCGCCGATTGGCAATCAGCCCCAGCATTTT
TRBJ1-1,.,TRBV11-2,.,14,CASSLAPGPLEAFF,TGTGCCAGCAGCTTAGCCCCAGGGCCCCTTGAAGCTTTCTTT
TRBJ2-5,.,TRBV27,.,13,CASSLAGRETQYF,TGTGCCAGCAGTTTAGCGGGGAGAGAGACCCAGTACTTC
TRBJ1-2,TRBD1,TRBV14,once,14,CASSQGTGIYGYTF,TGTGCCAGCAGCCAAGGGACAGGGATCTATGGCTACACCTTC
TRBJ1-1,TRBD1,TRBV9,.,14,CASSSGTGRQGAFF,TGTGCCAGCAGCTCCGGGACAGGTCGACAAGGAGCTTTCTTT
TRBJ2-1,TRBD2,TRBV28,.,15,CASSSPGGPKNEQFF,TGTGCCAGCAGTTCCCCGGGGGGGCCCAAGAATGAGCAGTTCTTC
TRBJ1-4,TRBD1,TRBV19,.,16,CASSIAGQTFNEKLFF,TGTGCCAGTAGTATCGCGGGACAGACTTTTAATGAAAAACTGTTTTTT
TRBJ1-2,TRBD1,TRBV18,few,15,CASSPLAGQDRGYTF,TGTGCCAGCTCACCGCTTGCGGGACAGGACAGGGGCTACACCTTC
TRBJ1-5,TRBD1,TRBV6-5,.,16,CASSYYDRGRGQPQHF,TGTGCCAGCAGTTACTACGACAGGGGGCGAGGTCAGCCCCAGCATTTT
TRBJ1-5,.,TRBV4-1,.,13,CASSQDGARPQHF,TGCGCCAGCAGCCAAGACGGAGCTAGGCCCCAGCATTTT
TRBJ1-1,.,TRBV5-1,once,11,CASSTGKEAFF,TGCGCCAGCAGCACAGGGAAGGAAGCTTTCTTT
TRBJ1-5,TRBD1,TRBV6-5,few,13,CASGQGQNQPQHF,TGTGCCAGCGGACAGGGGCAAAATCAGCCCCAGCATTTT
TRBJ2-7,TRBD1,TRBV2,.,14,CASKMGQASDEQYF,TGTGCCAGCAAGATGGGACAGGCTTCTGACGAGCAGTACTTC
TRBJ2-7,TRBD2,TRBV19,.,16,CASSPYPGTSGEEQYF,TGTGCCAGTAGTCCCTATCCTGGGACTAGCGGGGAGGAGCAGTACTTC
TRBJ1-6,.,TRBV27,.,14,CASSFSSYNSPLHF,TGTGCCAGCAGTTTCAGCTCCTATAATTCACCCCTCCACTTT
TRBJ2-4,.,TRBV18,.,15,CASSPKGVAKNIQYF,TGTGCCAGCTCACCAAAGGGGGTAGCCAAAAACATTCAGTACTTC
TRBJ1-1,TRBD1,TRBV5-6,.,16,CASSPYGQARNTEAFF,TGTGCCAGCAGCCCCTACGGACAGGCTAGAAACACTGAAGCTTTCTTT
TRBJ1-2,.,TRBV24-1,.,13,CATSETGIEGYTF,TGTGCCACCAGTGAAACTGGTATAGAGGGCTACACCTTC
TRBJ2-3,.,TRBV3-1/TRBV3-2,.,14,CASSQPPHTDTQYF,TGTGCCAGCAGCCAACCCCCACACACAGATACGCAGTATTTT
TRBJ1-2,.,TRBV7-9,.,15,CASSPLLDSPYGYTF,TGTGCCAGCAGCCCCTTATTGGACAGCCCCTATGGCTACACCTTC
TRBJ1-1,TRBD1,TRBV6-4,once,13,CASSINRGAEAFF,TGTGCCAGCAGTATTAACAGGGGGGCTGAAGCTTTCTTT
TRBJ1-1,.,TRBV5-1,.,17,CASSLAARVFLDTEAFF,TGCGCCAGCAGCTTGGCCGCCAGGGTGTTTTTGGACACTGAAGCTTTCTTT
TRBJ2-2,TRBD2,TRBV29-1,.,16,CSVEDRGGRFTGELFF,TGCAGCGTTGAGGATCGGGGGGGCCGTTTCACCGGGGAGCTGTTTTTT
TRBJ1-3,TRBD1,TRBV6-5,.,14,CASRTTGGPNTIYF,TGTGCCAGCAGAACGACAGGGGGTCCAAACACCATATATTTT
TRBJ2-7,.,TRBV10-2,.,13,CASSESLSYEQYF,TGCGCCAGCAGTGAGTCACTTTCCTACGAGCAGTACTTC
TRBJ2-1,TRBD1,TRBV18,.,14,CASSSGQDSNEQFF,TGTGCCAGCTCATCCGGACAGGATAGCAATGAGCAGTTCTTC
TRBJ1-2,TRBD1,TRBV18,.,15,CASSPNTGGADGYTF,TGTGCCAGCTCACCGAATACAGGGGGCGCGGATGGCTACACCTTC
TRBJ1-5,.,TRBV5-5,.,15,CASSLNPGVNQPQHF,TGTGCCAGCAGCTTGAACCCAGGGGTGAATCAGCCCCAGCATTTT
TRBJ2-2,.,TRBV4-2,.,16,CASSPRGVGGNGELFF,TGTGCCAGCAGCCCCCGCGGTGTCGGTGGTAACGGGGAGCTGTTTTTT
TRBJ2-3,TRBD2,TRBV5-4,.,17,CASSDGTSGGKTDTQYF,TGTGCCAGCAGCGACGGGACTAGCGGGGGAAAGACAGATACGCAGTATTTT
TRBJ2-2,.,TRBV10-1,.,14,CASTRETNTGELFF,TGCGCCAGCACCCGGGAGACGAACACCGGGGAGCTGTTTTTT
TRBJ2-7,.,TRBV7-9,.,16,CASSSPFIGGPDEQYF,TGTGCCAGCAGCTCCCCGTTTATTGGGGGCCCCGACGAGCAGTACTTC
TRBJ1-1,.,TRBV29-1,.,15,CSVEGRGQPYTEAFF,TGCAGCGTTGAAGGTAGGGGCCAACCTTACACTGAAGCTTTCTTT
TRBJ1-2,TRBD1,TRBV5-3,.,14,CARSLRPGTAYYTF,TGTGCCAGAAGCTTGAGGCCCGGGACAGCCTACTACACCTTC